A single sample is the source of the 11 T cell receptor beta chains below, sequenced in a study of blood T cell repertoires in COVID-19. The method was immunoSEQ multiplex PCR; TCRdb's version includes in-frame clones alone and lacks a portion of them. The table shows about 200,000 clones, with roughly 84% occurring only once. The sample comprised peripheral blood. The origin of the receptors is a woman aged 40 to 55 who had recovered from COVID-19.

The chain uses TRBV6-5 and TRBJ2-7; D uncertain. The germline gives CDR1 MNHEY, CDR2 SVGAGI. This CDR3 spans 14 amino acids. Trimming left V 4 bases short and J 0 bases short, with 10 bases between. CDR3 coding DNA: TGTGCCAGCAGTTCTGTCATGAGCTCCTACGAGCAGTACTTC. Protein sequence: CASSSVMSSYEQYF.

The chain couples TRBV11-2 to TRBJ1-2, with D tentatively TRBD1 (5 bases). The V end lost 0 bases, the J end lost 5 bases, and 16 bases lay between the germline ends. Germline assignment: CDR1 SGHAT and CDR2 FQNNGV. The CDR3 sequence is 16 residues long. The CDR3 DNA sequence: TGTGCCAGCAGCTTAGATTCAGGGAAACTCCGGTATGGCTACACCTTC. This translates into CASSLDSGKLRYGYTF.

This sequence joins TRBV19 and TRBJ1-1; D is ambiguous. Germline V gives CDR1 LNHDA, CDR2 SQIVND (reference sequence). V lost 1 base and J 0 bases, leaving 9 bases between the germline ends. The CDR3 is 15 residues long. The CDR3: CASSIVESVNTEAFF. The CDR3 bases are TGTGCCAGTAGTATAGTTGAGTCGGTGAACACTGAAGCTTTCTTT.

The CDR3 coding sequence is TGTGCCAGCAGTTTAAGGGGTTTGGGGAACACTGAAGCTTTCTTT. Protein product: CASSLRGLGNTEAFF. V is TRBV28 and J is TRBJ1-1; D possibly corresponds to TRBD1 (5 bases). The germline V gene has CDR1 MDHEN and CDR2 SYDVKM. This CDR3 has 15 amino acids. With 2 bases removed from V and 1 base from J, the gap between germline ends came to 11 bases.

The chain couples TRBV19 to TRBJ1-1, with 7 positions matching TRBD1. This CDR3 has 14 residues. The germline CDR1 and CDR2 sequences are LNHDA and SQIVND (reference sequence). V trimming: 6 bases; J trimming: 0 bases; junction bases outside the gene matches: 4. The CDR3 spells CASSLGQVNTEAFF. The CDR3, as DNA: TGTGCCAGTAGCCTAGGACAGGTGAACACTGAAGCTTTCTTT.

CDR3 in DNA: TGCAGTGCTAGTGCCAGCGGGGGGTACGAGCAGTACTTC. Translated, it gives CSASASGGYEQYF. V gene TRBV20-1 combines with J gene TRBJ2-7, with TRBD2 identical over 9 bases. CDR3 size: 13 residues. The V segment lost 3 bases and the J segment 4 bases; nucleotides outside the gene matches: 4. CDR1 and CDR2 from the germline V gene are DFQATT and SNEGSKA (reference sequence).

The chain recombines TRBV5-6 with TRBJ2-7, with 9 bases lining up with TRBD1. CDR1 is SGHDT, CDR2 YYEEEE, per germline. J gave up 5 bases and V 5 bases, and 8 bases lay outside the gene matches. CDR3 length equals 14 residues. CDR3 loop: CASSYRDRVHEQYF. The CDR3 nucleotides are TGTGCCAGCAGTTACCGGGACAGGGTCCACGAGCAGTACTTC.

The chain recombines TRBV18 with TRBJ1-2; TRBD1 might be the D (5 bases). Between the trimmed V and J ends, which lost 4 bases and 4 bases, there was a span of 22 bases. The CDR3 is 17 amino acids. Germline-derived CDR1 and CDR2 are KGHSH and LQKENI. This CDR3 reads CASSRSSRDSLPYGYTF. The DNA for the CDR3 is TGTGCCAGCTCACGTTCAAGCCGGGACTCCCTGCCCTATGGCTACACCTTC.

This clone was detected only a few times. The chain links TRBV6-1 to TRBJ1-1, with D possibly being TRBD1 (5 bases). The CDR3 is 13 residues long. Germline CDR1 is MNHNS and CDR2 is SASEGT. The germline V and J ends were trimmed by 2 bases and 8 bases, with 12 bases remaining between them. The CDR3 DNA reads TGTGCCAGCAGTGAACGAAGGACATCCGAAGCTTTCTTT. Translating gives CASSERRTSEAFF.

This clone occurred a few times. This chain connects TRBV28 to TRBJ2-7; TRBD2 aligns across 8 bases. CDR1 is MDHEN and CDR2 is SYDVKM in the germline V gene. CDR3 size: 14 residues. V was clipped by 4 bases and J by 2 bases; unmatched bases: 4. CDR3: CASSSQLAAYEQYF. CDR3 sequence (DNA): TGTGCCAGCAGTTCACAACTAGCGGCCTACGAGCAGTACTTC.

The genes are TRBV5-1 and TRBJ1-1; 8 bases line up with TRBD1. The CDR3 consists of 14 residues. Germline CDR1 SGHRS, CDR2 YFSETQ. Germline trimming cut 6 bases from V and 2 bases from J; bases unmatched to any gene: 6. In DNA form, the CDR3 reads TGCGCCAGCACCCAACAGGGGGTCAACACTGAAGCTTTCTTT. Its protein product is CASTQQGVNTEAFF.